This T cell receptor (beta chain) was recovered during a study of blood T cell repertoires in COVID-19. The wider study: Whether acute or convalescent, the COVID-19 samples came from the United States, Italy and Spain. In each case, the material was cDNA or gDNA derived from T cells, B-cell-depleted T cells, or PBMCs.

All recovered Cohort 3 donors got two negative PCRs, got clearance, or saw symptom resolution. The CDR3 loop spans 15 amino acids. From germline, CDR1 is SEHNR and CDR2 FQNEAQ (reference sequence). V shed 0 bases and J 2 bases; nucleotides not matched to a gene: 2. As handled by the study authors: Reference gene primer amplification in the assay estimated nucleated cell counts. Method: immunoSEQ multiplex PCR; TCRdb's copy keeps in-frame clones and lacks some. D and trimming were read from the DNA, whereas the V and J calls and clone size are those reported in that table. The sample yields around 450,000 clones, 90% seen once.

This sequence originates from a young man who had recovered from COVID-19. The chain joins TRBV7-9 to TRBJ1-1; 8 bases fit TRBD1. What was sequenced was PBMCs or T cells enriched from blood (not recorded which). The CDR3 DNA reads TGTGCCAGCAGCTTAGCTGGGACAGGTAACACTGAAGCTTTCTTT. Translated: CASSLAGTGNTEAFF.